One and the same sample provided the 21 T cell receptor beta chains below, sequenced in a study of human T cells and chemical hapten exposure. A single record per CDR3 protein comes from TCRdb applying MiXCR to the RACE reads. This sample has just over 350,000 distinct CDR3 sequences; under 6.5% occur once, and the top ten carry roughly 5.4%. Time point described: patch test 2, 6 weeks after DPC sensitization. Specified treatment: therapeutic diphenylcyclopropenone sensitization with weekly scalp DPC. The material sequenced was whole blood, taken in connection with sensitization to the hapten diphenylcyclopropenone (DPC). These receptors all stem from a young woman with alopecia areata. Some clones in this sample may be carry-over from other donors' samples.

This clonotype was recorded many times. CDR3 sequence reads: CASSPQTGELFF. CDR3 in DNA: TGCGCCAGCAGCCCTCAGACCGGGGAGCTGTTTTTT. The rearrangement uses TRBV4-3 and TRBJ2-2; D gene unclear. Germline lookup yields CDR1 LGHNA and CDR2 YSLEER. V was pared by 4 bases and J by 5 bases, with 5 bases between. The CDR3 loop spans 12 amino acids.

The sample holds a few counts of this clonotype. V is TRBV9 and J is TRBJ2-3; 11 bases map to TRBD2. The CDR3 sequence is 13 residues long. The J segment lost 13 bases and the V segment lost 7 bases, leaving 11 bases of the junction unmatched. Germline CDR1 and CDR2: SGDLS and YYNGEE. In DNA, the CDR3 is TGTGCCAGCTCCACTAGCGGGGGCCAAAGCAAGTATTTT. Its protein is CASSTSGGQSKYF.

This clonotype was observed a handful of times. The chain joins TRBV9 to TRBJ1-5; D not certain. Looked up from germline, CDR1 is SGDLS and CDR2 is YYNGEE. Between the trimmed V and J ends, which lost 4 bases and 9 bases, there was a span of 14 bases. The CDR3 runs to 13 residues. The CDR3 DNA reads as TGTGCCAGCAGCTTTCAGGAGGACGGGCCCCAGCATTTT. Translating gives CASSFQEDGPQHF.

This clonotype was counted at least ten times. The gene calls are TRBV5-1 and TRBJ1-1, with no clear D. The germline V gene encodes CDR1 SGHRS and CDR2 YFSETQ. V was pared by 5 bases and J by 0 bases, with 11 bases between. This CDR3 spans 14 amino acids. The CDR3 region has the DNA TGCGCCAGCAGTTCGGCAGCCGTGAACACTGAAGCTTTCTTT. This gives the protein CASSSAAVNTEAFF.

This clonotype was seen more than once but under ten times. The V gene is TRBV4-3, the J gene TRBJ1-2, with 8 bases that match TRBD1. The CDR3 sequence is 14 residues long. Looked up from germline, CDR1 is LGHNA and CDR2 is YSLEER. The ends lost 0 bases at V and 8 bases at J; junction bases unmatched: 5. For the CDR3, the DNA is TGCGCCAGCAGCCAAGAGATCACAGGGGGGGGCTACACCTTC. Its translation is CASSQEITGGGYTF.

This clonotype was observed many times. The CDR3 reads CASSFLTGGQPEAFF. The CDR3 nucleotides read TGTGCCAGCAGCTTCTTGACAGGGGGTCAGCCTGAAGCTTTCTTT. The genes are TRBV6-1 and TRBJ1-1; 9 bases are a match to TRBD1. This CDR3 is built from 15 residues. Trimming took 6 bases from V and 6 from J; bases not matched to a gene: 11. Per germline, CDR1 MNHNS and CDR2 SASEGT.

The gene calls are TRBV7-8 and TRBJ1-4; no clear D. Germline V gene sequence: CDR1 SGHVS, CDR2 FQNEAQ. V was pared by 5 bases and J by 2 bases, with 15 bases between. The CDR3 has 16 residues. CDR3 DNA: TGTGCCAGCAGCGAATTCAGGACGCATACTAATGAAAAACTGTTTTTT. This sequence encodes CASSEFRTHTNEKLFF.

The CDR3 here is CASTPDGHYNEQFF. The CDR3 nucleotides read TGTGCCAGCACCCCAGACGGGCACTACAATGAGCAGTTCTTC. The rearrangement links TRBV9 to TRBJ2-1; D not resolved. V gave up 6 bases and J gave up 3 bases, with 13 bases separating them. The CDR3 loop spans 14 amino acids. CDR1 is SGDLS, CDR2 YYNGEE, per germline.

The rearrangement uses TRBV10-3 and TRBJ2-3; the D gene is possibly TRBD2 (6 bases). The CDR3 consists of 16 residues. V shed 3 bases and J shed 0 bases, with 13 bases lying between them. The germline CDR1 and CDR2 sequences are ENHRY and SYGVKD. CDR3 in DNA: TGTGCCATCAGTGATATGCTGCGGGGTAGCACAGATACGCAGTATTTT. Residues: CAISDMLRGSTDTQYF.

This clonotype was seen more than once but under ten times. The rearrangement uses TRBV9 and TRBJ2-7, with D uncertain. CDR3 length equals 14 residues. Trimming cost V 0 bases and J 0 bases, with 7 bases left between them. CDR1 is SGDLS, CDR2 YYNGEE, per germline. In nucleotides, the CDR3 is TGTGCCAGCAGCGTAGTTGGAAGCTCCTACGAGCAGTACTTC. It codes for CASSVVGSSYEQYF.

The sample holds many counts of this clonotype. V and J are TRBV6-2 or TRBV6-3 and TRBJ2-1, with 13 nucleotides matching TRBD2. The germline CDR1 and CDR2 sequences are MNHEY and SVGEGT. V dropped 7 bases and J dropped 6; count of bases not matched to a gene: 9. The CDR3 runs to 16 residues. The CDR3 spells CASTPPRLAGGNEQFF. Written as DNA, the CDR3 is TGTGCCAGCACACCCCCCCGACTAGCGGGGGGCAATGAGCAGTTCTTC.

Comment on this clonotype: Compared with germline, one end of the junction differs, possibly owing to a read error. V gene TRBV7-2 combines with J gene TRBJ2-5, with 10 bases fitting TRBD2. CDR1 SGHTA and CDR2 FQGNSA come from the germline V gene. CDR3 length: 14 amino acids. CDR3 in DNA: TGTGCCAGCAGTTTAGCGGGGGGCCTGAAGACCCAGTACTTC. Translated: CASSLAGGLKTQYF.

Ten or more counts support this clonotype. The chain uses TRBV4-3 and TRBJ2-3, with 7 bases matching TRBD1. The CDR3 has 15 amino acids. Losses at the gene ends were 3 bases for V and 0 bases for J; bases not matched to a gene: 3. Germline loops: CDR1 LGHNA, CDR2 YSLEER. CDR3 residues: CASSHTGVSTDTQYF. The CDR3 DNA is TGCGCCAGCAGCCATACAGGGGTTAGCACAGATACGCAGTATTTT.

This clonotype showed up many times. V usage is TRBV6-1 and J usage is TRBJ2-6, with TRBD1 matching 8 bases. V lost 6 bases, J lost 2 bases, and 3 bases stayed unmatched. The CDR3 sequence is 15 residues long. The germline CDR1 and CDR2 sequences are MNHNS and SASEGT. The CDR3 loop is CASRLTGAGANVLTF. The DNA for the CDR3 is TGTGCCAGCAGGCTGACAGGGGCTGGGGCCAACGTCCTGACTTTC.

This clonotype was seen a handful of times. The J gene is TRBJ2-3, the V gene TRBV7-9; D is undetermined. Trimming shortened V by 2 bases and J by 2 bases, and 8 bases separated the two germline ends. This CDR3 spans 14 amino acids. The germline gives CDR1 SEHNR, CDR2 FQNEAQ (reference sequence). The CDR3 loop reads CASSLWLSTDTQYF. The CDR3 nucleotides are TGTGCCAGCAGCTTATGGCTTTCCACAGATACGCAGTATTTT.

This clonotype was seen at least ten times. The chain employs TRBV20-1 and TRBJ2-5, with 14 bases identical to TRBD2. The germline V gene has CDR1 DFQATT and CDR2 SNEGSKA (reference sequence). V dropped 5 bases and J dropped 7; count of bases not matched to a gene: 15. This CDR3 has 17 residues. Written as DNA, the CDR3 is TGCAGTGCTGCCGGGACTAGCGGGGGCTCCGCACCAAGGACCCAGTACTTC. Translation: CSAAGTSGGSAPRTQYF.

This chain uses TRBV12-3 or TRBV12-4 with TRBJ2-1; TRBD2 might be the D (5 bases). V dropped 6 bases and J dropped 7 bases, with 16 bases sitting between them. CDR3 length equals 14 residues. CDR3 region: CASRPPLVLNEQFF. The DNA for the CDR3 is TGTGCCAGCAGACCTCCACTAGTTTTAAATGAGCAGTTCTTC.

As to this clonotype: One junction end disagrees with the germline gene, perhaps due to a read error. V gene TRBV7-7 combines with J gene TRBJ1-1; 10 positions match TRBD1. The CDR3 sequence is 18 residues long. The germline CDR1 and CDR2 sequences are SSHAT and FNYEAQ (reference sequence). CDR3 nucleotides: TGTGCTAGCAGCCGCGAGAGGGGACAGGGGCGGAGGGGCCTTGAAGCTTTCTTT. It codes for CASSRERGQGRRGLEAFF.

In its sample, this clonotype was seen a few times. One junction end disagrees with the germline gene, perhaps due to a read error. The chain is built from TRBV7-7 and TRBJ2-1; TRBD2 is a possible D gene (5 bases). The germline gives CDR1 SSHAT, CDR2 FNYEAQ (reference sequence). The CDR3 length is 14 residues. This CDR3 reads CASSPSTGSGEQFF. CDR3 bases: TGTGCTAGCAGCCCTAGTACGGGGAGCGGTGAGCAGTTCTTC.

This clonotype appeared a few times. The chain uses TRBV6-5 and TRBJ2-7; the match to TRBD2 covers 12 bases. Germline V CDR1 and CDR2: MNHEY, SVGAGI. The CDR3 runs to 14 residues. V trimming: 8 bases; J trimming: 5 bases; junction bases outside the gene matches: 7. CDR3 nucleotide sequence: TGTGCCAGCTCTGCTAGCGGGGGGGCGGACGAGCAGTACTTC. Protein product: CASSASGGADEQYF.

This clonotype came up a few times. The CDR3 spells CASRPQGGAFTEAFF. As DNA, the CDR3 is TGTGCCAGCAGACCGCAAGGGGGGGCTTTCACTGAAGCTTTCTTT. The V and J genes are TRBV2 and TRBJ1-1; D may be TRBD1 (6 bases). The V gene's germline CDR1 is SNHLY and CDR2 FYNNEI. The CDR3 totals 15 residues. The germline V and J ends were trimmed by 6 bases and 4 bases, with 18 bases remaining between them.